The entry that follows covers one T cell receptor (beta chain) sequence. The data stem from a study of T-cell reconstitution after alpha-beta-depleted transplantation in children. V was clipped by 3 bases and J by 4 bases, with 10 bases between them. The CDR3 has 14 residues. Unique molecular identifiers were built into the TCRbeta library. TCRdb re-derived calls from the PCR reads in MiXCR, one entry per CDR3 protein. The sample contains around 340,000 distinct CDR3 sequences, about 14% of which appear only once. Material: PBMCs, obtained from the stem cell graft. The V and J genes are TRBV12-3 or TRBV12-4 and TRBJ1-5; D might be TRBD1 (6 bases). This receptor was taken from a human donor who donated a stem cell graft to a child with Fanconi anemia. Here the CDR3 reads CASSFAGDNQPQHF. The CDR3 bases are TGTGCCAGCAGTTTTGCAGGGGATAATCAGCCCCAGCATTTT.